These 5 T cell receptor beta chains share one sample of origin, sequenced in a study of beta chain features in type 1 diabetes (dated by TCRdb to the late 2010s). Library prep was done by the immunoSEQ multiplex PCR assay. The High Capacity cDNA Reverse Transcription Kit was used to reverse transcribe all of the isolated RNA, meaning that expressed TCRB transcripts were what got sequenced. In TCRdb, the immuneACCESS table is reduced to in-frame sequences with V and J assigned. These tables do not hold every clone; where another copy was compared, an unresolved V gene accounts for under half, and the others remain unexplained. This sample is represented by around 690,000 clones; roughly an eighth of them were singletons. The ten largest clones add up to over 0.1% of the sample. General findings and caveats noted by the study authors: In all four CD4+ subsets, TCRB CDR3 length was moderately but significantly shorter in type 1 diabetes patients.

What these receptors recognize is not known. Source material: naive CD4+ T cells from blood. Explained via the paper, the cell subset or site label denotes: true naive CD4+ T cells. These receptors were taken from a man aged 25 to 40 with type 1 diabetes.

The CDR3: CASSLTPDRRNEKLFF. As DNA, the CDR3 is TGTGCCAGCAGCTTAACACCAGACAGGCGCAATGAAAAACTGTTTTTT. This rearrangement joins TRBV7-2 to TRBJ1-4, with a weak D call TRBD1 (6 bases). With 2 bases removed from V and 5 bases from J, the gap between germline ends came to 15 bases. The CDR3 is 16 residues long. Germline V gene lookup returns CDR1 SGHTA and CDR2 FQGNSA.

This clone came up a few times. V usage is TRBV5-1 and J usage is TRBJ2-5, with 9 bases that match TRBD1. With 5 bases clipped from V and 5 bases from J, the junction kept 10 bases outside the gene matches. The CDR3 has 15 amino acids. Germline V lookup: CDR1 SGHRS, CDR2 YFSETQ. CDR3 DNA sequence: TGCGCCAGCAGTGGCGGACAGGGGTTGCAGGAGACCCAGTACTTC. Amino acids: CASSGGQGLQETQYF.

In this sample, this clone turned up a few times. The chain uses TRBV7-2 and TRBJ1-2; D unclear. The V gene's germline CDR1 is SGHTA and CDR2 FQGNSA. Trimming left V 3 bases short and J 3 bases short, with 14 bases between. This CDR3 is built from 15 residues. CDR3 bases: TGTGCCAGCAGCTTCCGGATGGGGTTAGACTATGGCTACACCTTC. The encoded protein is CASSFRMGLDYGYTF.

The V gene is TRBV19, the J gene TRBJ2-6, with D hard to call. Trimming cost V 4 bases and J 0 bases, with 7 bases left between them. Germline loops: CDR1 LNHDA, CDR2 SQIVND (reference sequence). The CDR3 consists of 15 residues. CDR3 loop: CASSTLSSGANVLTF. CDR3 nucleotide sequence: TGTGCCAGTAGTACATTGAGCTCTGGGGCCAACGTCCTGACTTTC.

The sample holds a few counts of this clone. The chain carries TRBV2 and TRBJ2-3; 8 bases match TRBD2. V was clipped by 7 bases and J by 2 bases; unmatched bases: 5. The CDR3 loop spans 14 amino acids. From germline, CDR1 is SNHLY and CDR2 FYNNEI. Here the CDR3 reads CASNIAGHTDTQYF. CDR3 DNA: TGTGCCAGCAACATAGCGGGGCACACAGATACGCAGTATTTT.